These 6 T cell receptor beta chains share one sample of origin, sequenced in a study of T cell responses to AZD1222 COVID-19 vaccine. TCRdb keeps only in-frame clones here, not all; method: immunoSEQ multiplex PCR. The table lists around 63,000 clones, 85% to 90% of them singletons. This specimen was peripheral blood, taken on day 0 of AZD1222 vaccination. Receptors were obtained from an adult in good health.

This clone was recorded a few times. V and J are TRBV4-1 and TRBJ1-1, with D perhaps TRBD1 (5 bases). Trimming pared 6 bases from V and 3 bases from J, leaving 17 bases between. The CDR3 spans 15 residues. The V gene's germline CDR1 is MGHRA and CDR2 YSYEKL. In nucleotides, the CDR3 is TGCGCCAGCAGTGTATTTGCCCCGGGGGACACTGAAGCTTTCTTT. Translation: CASSVFAPGDTEAFF.

The chain uses TRBV30 and TRBJ1-1, with unresolved D. CDR3 size: 14 residues. Germline values: CDR1 GTSNPN, CDR2 SVGIG (reference sequence). With 2 bases removed from V and 0 bases from J, the gap between germline ends came to 10 bases. The CDR3 is CAWSRGNMNTEAFF. CDR3 in DNA: TGTGCCTGGAGTCGGGGAAACATGAACACTGAAGCTTTCTTT.

The rearrangement uses TRBV5-6 and TRBJ1-6; D may be TRBD1 (5 bases). Per the germline V gene, CDR1 is SGHDT and CDR2 is YYEEEE. The CDR3 totals 13 residues. V was trimmed by 4 bases and J by 10 bases, leaving 12 bases between them. The CDR3 region is CASSPPGPSPLHF. The CDR3 coding sequence is TGTGCCAGCAGCCCCCCAGGGCCCTCACCCCTCCACTTT.

The chain is built from TRBV18 and TRBJ1-4, with 8 bases aligning to TRBD1. With 4 bases clipped from V and 12 bases from J, the junction kept 7 bases outside the gene matches. Germline CDR1 KGHSH, CDR2 LQKENI. This CDR3 region has 13 residues. CDR3 sequence (DNA): TGTGCCAGCTCACGACAGGGGTTTGGGGAACTGTTTTTT. This translates into CASSRQGFGELFF.

This chain links TRBV5-4 with TRBJ2-1; TRBD2 agrees at 8 bases. This CDR3 has 15 residues. The V gene end was trimmed by 9 bases and the J gene end by 9 bases; junction bases not matched to a gene: 17. Germline V CDR1 and CDR2: SGHNT, YYREEE (reference sequence). The CDR3 protein is CATSGGTGGRSEQFF. CDR3 in DNA: TGTGCCACCTCCGGCGGTACGGGGGGGCGAAGTGAGCAGTTCTTC.

This clone occurred once. V gene TRBV2 combines with J gene TRBJ1-4; 8 bases are a match to TRBD1. The V and J ends lost 6 bases and 4 bases, in that order; junction bases with no gene match: 4. This CDR3 comprises 14 residues. The germline CDR1 and CDR2 sequences are SNHLY and FYNNEI. The CDR3 here is CASSQDRGNEKLFF. The CDR3 DNA follows: TGTGCCAGCAGCCAAGACAGGGGTAATGAAAAACTGTTTTTT.